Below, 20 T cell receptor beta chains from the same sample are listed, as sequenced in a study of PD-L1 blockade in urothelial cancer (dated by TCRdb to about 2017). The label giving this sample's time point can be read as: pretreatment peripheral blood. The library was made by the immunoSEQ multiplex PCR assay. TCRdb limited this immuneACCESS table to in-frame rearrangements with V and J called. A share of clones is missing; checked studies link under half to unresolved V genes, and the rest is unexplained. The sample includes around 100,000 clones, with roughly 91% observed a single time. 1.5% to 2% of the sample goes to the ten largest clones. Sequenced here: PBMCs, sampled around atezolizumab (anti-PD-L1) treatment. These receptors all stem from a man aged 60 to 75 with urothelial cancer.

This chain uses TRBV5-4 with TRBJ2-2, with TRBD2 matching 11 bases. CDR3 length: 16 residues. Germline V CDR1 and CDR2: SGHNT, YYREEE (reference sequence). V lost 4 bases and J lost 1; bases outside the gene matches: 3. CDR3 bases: TGTGCCAGCAGCCCCGGGACTAGCGGGAACACCGGGGAGCTGTTTTTT. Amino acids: CASSPGTSGNTGELFF. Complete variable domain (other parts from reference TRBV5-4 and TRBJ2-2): ETGVTQSPTHLIKTRGQQVTLRCSSQSGHNTVSWYQQALGQGPQFIFQYYREEENGRGNFPPRFSGLQFPNYSSELNVNALELDDSALYLCASSPGTSGNTGELFFGEGSRLTVL.

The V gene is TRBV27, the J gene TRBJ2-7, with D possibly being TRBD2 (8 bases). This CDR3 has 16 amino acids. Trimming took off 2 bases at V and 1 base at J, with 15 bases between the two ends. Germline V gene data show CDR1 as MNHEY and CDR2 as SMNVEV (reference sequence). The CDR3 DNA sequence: TGTGCCAGCAGTTTAAGGGGGCTAGCGGGTTCCTACGAGCAGTACTTC. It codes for CASSLRGLAGSYEQYF.

The CDR3 loop is CASSRTSGRGGDEQFF. The CDR3 bases are TGTGCCAGCAGCCGAACTAGCGGGAGGGGGGGGGATGAGCAGTTCTTC. The gene calls are TRBV7-3 and TRBJ2-1; 13 bases are shared with TRBD2. V gave up 5 bases and J gave up 8 bases; unmatched junction bases: 9. CDR1 is SGHTA and CDR2 is FQGTGA in the germline V gene. The CDR3 sequence is 16 residues long.

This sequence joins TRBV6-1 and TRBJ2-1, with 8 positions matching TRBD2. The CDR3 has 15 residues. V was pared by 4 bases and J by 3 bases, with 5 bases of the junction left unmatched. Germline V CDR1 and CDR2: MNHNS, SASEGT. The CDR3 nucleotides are TGTGCCAGCAGTGGTTTGGCGGGAGGCTACAATGAGCAGTTCTTC. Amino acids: CASSGLAGGYNEQFF.

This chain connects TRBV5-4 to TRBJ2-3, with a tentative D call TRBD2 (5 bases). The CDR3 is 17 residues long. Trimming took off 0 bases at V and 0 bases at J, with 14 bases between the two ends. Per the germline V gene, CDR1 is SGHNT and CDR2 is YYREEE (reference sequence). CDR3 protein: CASSLGPTRSSTDTQYF. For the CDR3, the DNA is TGTGCCAGCAGCTTGGGGCCTACTAGGAGTAGCACAGATACGCAGTATTTT.

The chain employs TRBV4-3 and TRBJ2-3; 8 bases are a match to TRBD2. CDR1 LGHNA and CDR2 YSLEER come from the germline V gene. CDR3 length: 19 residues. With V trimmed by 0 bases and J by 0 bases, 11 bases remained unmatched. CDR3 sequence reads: CASSQDDSGGSSSTDTQYF. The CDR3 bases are TGCGCCAGCAGCCAAGATGACAGCGGGGGTTCCTCTAGCACAGATACGCAGTATTTT.

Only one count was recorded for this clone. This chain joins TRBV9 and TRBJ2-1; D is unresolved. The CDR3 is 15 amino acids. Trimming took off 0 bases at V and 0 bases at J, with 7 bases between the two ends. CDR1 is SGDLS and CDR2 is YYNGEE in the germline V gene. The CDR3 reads CASSVDGRSYNEQFF. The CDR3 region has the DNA TGTGCCAGCAGCGTAGATGGCCGCTCCTACAATGAGCAGTTCTTC.

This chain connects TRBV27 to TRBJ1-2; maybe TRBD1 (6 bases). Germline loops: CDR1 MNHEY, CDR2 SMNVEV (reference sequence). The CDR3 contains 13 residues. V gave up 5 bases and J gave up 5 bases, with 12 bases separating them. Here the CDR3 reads CASSRWTAYGYTF. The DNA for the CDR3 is TGTGCCAGCAGTAGATGGACAGCGTATGGCTACACCTTC.

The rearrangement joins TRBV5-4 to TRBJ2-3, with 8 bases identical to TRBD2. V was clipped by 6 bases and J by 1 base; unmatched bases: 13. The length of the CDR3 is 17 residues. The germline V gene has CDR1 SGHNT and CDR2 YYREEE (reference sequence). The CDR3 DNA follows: TGTGCCAGCACCCCGGCGGCCGGACTAGCAGGCACAGATACGCAGTATTTT. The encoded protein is CASTPAAGLAGTDTQYF.

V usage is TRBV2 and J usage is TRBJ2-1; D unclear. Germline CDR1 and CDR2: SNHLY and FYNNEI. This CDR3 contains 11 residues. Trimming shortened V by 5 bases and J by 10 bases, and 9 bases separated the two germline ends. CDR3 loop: CASSWALEQFF. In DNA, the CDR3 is TGTGCCAGCAGTTGGGCTTTGGAGCAGTTCTTC. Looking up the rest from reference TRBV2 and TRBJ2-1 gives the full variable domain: EPEVTQTPSHQVTQMGQEVILRCVPISNHLYFYWYRQILGQKVEFLVSFYNNEISEKSEIFDDQFSVERPDGSNFTLKIRSTKLEDSAMYFCASSWALEQFFGPGTRLTVL.

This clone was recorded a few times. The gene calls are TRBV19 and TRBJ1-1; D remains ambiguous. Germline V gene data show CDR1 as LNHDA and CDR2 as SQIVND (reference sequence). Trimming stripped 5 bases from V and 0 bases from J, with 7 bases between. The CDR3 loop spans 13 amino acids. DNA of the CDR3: TGTGCCAGTAGTGGTTCAGTGAACACTGAAGCTTTCTTT. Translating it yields CASSGSVNTEAFF.

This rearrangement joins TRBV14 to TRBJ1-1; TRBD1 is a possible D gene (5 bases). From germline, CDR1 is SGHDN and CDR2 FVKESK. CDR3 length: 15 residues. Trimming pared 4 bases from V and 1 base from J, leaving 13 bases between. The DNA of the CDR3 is TGTGCCAGCAGCCCACAAAGGGGCTCGAACACTGAAGCTTTCTTT. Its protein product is CASSPQRGSNTEAFF.

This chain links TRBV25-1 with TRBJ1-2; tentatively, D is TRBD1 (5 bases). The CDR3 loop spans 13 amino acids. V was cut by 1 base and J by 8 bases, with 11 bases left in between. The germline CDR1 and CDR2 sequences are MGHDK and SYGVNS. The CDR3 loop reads CASSESRKGGYTF. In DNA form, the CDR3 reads TGTGCCAGCAGTGAATCAAGGAAGGGGGGCTACACCTTC.

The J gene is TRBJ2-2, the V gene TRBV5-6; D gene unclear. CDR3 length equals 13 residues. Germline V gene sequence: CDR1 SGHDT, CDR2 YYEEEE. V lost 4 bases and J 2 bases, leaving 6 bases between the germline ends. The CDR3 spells CASSALNTGELFF. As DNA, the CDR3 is TGTGCCAGCAGCGCACTAAACACCGGGGAGCTGTTTTTT.

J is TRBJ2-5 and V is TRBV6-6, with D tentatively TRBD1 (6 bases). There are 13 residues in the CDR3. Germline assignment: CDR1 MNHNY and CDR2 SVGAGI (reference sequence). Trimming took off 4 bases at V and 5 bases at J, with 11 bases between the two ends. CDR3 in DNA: TGTGCCAGCAGTTCCCACAGGGAGGAGACCCAGTACTTC. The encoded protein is CASSSHREETQYF.

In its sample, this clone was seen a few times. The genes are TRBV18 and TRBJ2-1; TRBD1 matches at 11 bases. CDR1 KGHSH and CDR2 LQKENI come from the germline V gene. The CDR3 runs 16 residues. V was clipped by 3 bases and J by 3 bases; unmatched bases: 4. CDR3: CASSPPGQGVYNEQFF. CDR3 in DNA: TGTGCCAGCTCACCCCCGGGACAGGGGGTCTACAATGAGCAGTTCTTC.

In DNA, the CDR3 is TGTGCCAGCAGGGAGGAGAGGGAGCAGTACTTC. Translated, it gives CASREEREQYF. This chain connects TRBV28 to TRBJ2-7; D perhaps matches TRBD2 (5 bases). CDR1 and CDR2 from the germline V gene are MDHEN and SYDVKM. V lost 6 bases to trimming and J lost 7 bases, with 10 bases between them. This CDR3 is 11 amino acids long. Full variable domain (outside the CDR3, taken from reference TRBV28 and TRBJ2-7): DVKVTQSSRYLVKRTGEKVFLECVQDMDHENMFWYRQDPGLGLRLIYFSYDVKMKEKGDIPEGYSVSREKKERFSLILESASTNQTSMYLCASREEREQYFGPGTRLTVT.

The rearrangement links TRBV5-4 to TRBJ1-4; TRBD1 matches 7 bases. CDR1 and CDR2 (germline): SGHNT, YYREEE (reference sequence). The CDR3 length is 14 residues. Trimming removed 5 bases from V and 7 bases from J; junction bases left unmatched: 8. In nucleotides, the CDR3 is TGTGCCAGCAGTCCAGGGGGAGCTAGTGAAAAACTGTTTTTT. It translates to CASSPGGASEKLFF.

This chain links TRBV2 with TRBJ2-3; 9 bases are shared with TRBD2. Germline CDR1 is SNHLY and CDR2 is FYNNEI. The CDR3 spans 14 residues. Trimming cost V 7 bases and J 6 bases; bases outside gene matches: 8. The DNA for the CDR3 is TGTGCCAGCAAATCTAGCGGGGTGGAGGATACGCAGTATTTT. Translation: CASKSSGVEDTQYF.

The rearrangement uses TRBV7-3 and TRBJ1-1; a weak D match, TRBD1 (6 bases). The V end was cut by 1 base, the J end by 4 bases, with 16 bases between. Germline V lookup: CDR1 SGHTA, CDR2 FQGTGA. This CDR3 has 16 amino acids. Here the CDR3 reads CASSLNGAGEGTEAFF. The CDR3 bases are TGTGCCAGCAGCTTAAACGGAGCAGGGGAAGGCACTGAAGCTTTCTTT.